The 23 T cell receptor beta chains given below trace back to one sample, sequenced in a study of blood T cells in healthy people across ages. Primers used in a second PCR of about 6 to 11 cycles were a sample-barcoded 5' primer and a J-beta primer mix. TCRdb fed the 5' RACE reads into MiXCR, producing one record per CDR3 protein. The table has roughly 2 million distinct CDR3 sequences, around half seen once. Sequencing used blood. Receptors originate from a woman in her 40s in good health.

The rearrangement joins TRBV27 to TRBJ2-7; possibly TRBD2 for D (6 bases). Trimming took off 5 bases at V and 5 bases at J, with 19 bases between the two ends. The CDR3 totals 15 residues. Germline assignment: CDR1 MNHEY and CDR2 SMNVEV (reference sequence). The CDR3 DNA reads as TGTGCCAGCAGTCCCGCCGGGGGTCCATCCGACGAGCAGTACTTC. It codes for CASSPAGGPSDEQYF.

This clonotype was found a few times. This chain uses TRBV9 with TRBJ2-7, with D tentatively TRBD1 (6 bases). V lost 0 bases and J 3 bases, leaving 10 bases between the germline ends. CDR1 and CDR2 (germline): SGDLS, YYNGEE. This CDR3 comprises 14 residues. The CDR3 bases are TGTGCCAGCAGCGTAGGGGGACATGTCTACGAGCAGTACTTC. Residues: CASSVGGHVYEQYF.

This clonotype has more than one count but fewer than ten. The chain combines TRBV5-1 with TRBJ2-3; possible D gene TRBD1, 5 bases. The CDR3 length is 15 residues. Trimming took off 1 base at V and 6 bases at J, with 15 bases between the two ends. Germline-derived CDR1 and CDR2 are SGHRS and YFSETQ. The CDR3 sequence: CASSLTGNPEDTQYF. The CDR3 nucleotides read TGCGCCAGCAGCTTGACAGGAAACCCTGAGGATACGCAGTATTTT.

This clonotype has a handful of counts. The chain uses TRBV3-1 and TRBJ2-5; D is uncertain. V was cut by 5 bases and J by 5 bases, with 9 bases left in between. Germline V gives CDR1 LGHDT, CDR2 YNNKEL (reference sequence). The CDR3 has 12 residues. The CDR3 region has the DNA TGTGCCAGCAGCGCAGGCGACGAGACCCAGTACTTC. Its protein is CASSAGDETQYF.

In DNA form, the CDR3 reads TGTGCCACCAGTTTAATTGGCAATGAGCAGTTCTTC. Translating it yields CATSLIGNEQFF. The rearrangement joins TRBV15 to TRBJ2-1; D gene unclear. This CDR3 comprises 12 residues. Trimming shortened V by 6 bases and J by 6 bases, and 9 bases separated the two germline ends. The V gene's germline CDR1 is LNHNV and CDR2 YYDKDF (reference sequence).

The rearrangement uses TRBV6-2 or TRBV6-3 and TRBJ2-3, with no clear D. This CDR3 has 14 amino acids. With 0 bases removed from V and 10 bases from J, the gap between germline ends came to 14 bases. In germline, CDR1 is MNHEY, CDR2 SVGEGT. CDR3 sequence (DNA): TGTGCCAGCAGTTACTCGAGAGATTCCTCTGCGCAGTATTTT. Its translation is CASSYSRDSSAQYF.

The gene calls are TRBV6-6 and TRBJ2-1; 8 positions match TRBD1. Per germline, CDR1 MNHNY and CDR2 SVGAGI (reference sequence). The CDR3 is 16 amino acids. V was clipped by 4 bases and J by 2 bases; unmatched bases: 7. The CDR3 region has the DNA TGTGCCAGCAGTTGGCCACAGGGGGACCCCTACAATGAGCAGTTCTTC. This gives the protein CASSWPQGDPYNEQFF.

V is TRBV6-1 and J is TRBJ2-4; 8 nucleotides agree with TRBD1. Per germline, CDR1 MNHNS and CDR2 SASEGT. Trimming took 5 bases from V and 2 from J; bases not matched to a gene: 17. CDR3 length: 19 amino acids. The CDR3 sequence: CASSTWTGLEAESKNIQYF. The CDR3 bases are TGTGCCAGCAGTACCTGGACAGGGTTGGAAGCAGAGTCCAAAAACATTCAGTACTTC.

The genes are TRBV7-9 and TRBJ2-7; possible D gene TRBD1, 5 bases. The germline gives CDR1 SEHNR, CDR2 FQNEAQ (reference sequence). The CDR3 runs to 15 residues. Trimming cost V 4 bases and J 7 bases, with 20 bases left between them. CDR3 residues: CASSSTVTENNEQYF. The CDR3 nucleotides read TGTGCCAGCAGCTCCACGGTGACAGAAAACAATGAGCAGTACTTC.

This clonotype was observed a single time. The chain combines TRBV12-3 or TRBV12-4 with TRBJ1-2; TRBD1 matches at 11 bases. CDR3 length equals 17 residues. The V segment lost 3 bases and the J segment 3 bases; nucleotides outside the gene matches: 9. The CDR3 DNA reads TGTGCCAGCAGTTTCGGACAGGGGGCTATTTGGGACTATGGCTACACCTTC. Its translation: CASSFGQGAIWDYGYTF.

The V gene is TRBV6-5, the J gene TRBJ2-7, with 9 bases aligning to TRBD1. This CDR3 is 18 amino acids long. Germline lookup yields CDR1 MNHEY and CDR2 SVGAGI. V dropped 0 bases and J dropped 4; count of bases not matched to a gene: 13. CDR3 in amino acids: CASSYSGIPRDREYEQYF. The CDR3 DNA follows: TGTGCCAGCAGTTACTCGGGAATCCCCCGGGACAGGGAATACGAGCAGTACTTC.

The rearrangement uses TRBV20-1 and TRBJ2-7; no definite D call. Trimming took off 5 bases at V and 5 bases at J, with 7 bases between the two ends. Germline lookup yields CDR1 DFQATT and CDR2 SNEGSKA (reference sequence). The CDR3 consists of 10 residues. CDR3 sequence reads: CSAEADEQYF. CDR3 sequence (DNA): TGCAGTGCTGAGGCCGACGAGCAGTACTTC.

The sample holds a few counts of this clonotype. The rearrangement links TRBV4-1 to TRBJ2-1; 9 bases align to TRBD2. Germline V lookup: CDR1 MGHRA, CDR2 YSYEKL. J lost 0 bases, V lost 3 bases, and 9 bases had no gene match. The CDR3 consists of 18 residues. The CDR3 spells CASSQVAGVTSSYNEQFF. DNA for the CDR3: TGCGCCAGCAGCCAGGTAGCGGGGGTCACCAGCTCCTACAATGAGCAGTTCTTC.

The V and J genes are TRBV12-3 or TRBV12-4 and TRBJ1-2; the match to TRBD1 covers 8 bases. Unmatched junction bases numbered 11, after V lost 7 bases and J lost 7 bases. The CDR3 covers 14 residues. The CDR3 loop is CASMRRDRFSGYTF. The CDR3 DNA reads TGTGCCAGCATGAGGAGGGACAGGTTTTCTGGCTACACCTTC.

CDR3 DNA: TGCAGTGCTAGTGGGGACCCGGGACAGGGGGCATATGAGACCCAGTACTTC. This sequence encodes CSASGDPGQGAYETQYF. The chain recombines TRBV20-1 with TRBJ2-5, with 12 nucleotides matching TRBD1. CDR1 DFQATT and CDR2 SNEGSKA come from the germline V gene (reference sequence). The J segment lost 5 bases and the V segment lost 3 bases, leaving 13 bases of the junction unmatched. The CDR3 has 17 amino acids.

This chain connects TRBV12-3 or TRBV12-4 to TRBJ1-5; tentatively, D is TRBD1 (5 bases). V lost 6 bases and J lost 4, with 16 bases in between. CDR3 length equals 15 residues. As DNA, the CDR3 is TGTGCCAGCAGCCGAGAGTTGGGGGTTAATCAGCCCCAGCATTTT. It translates to CASSRELGVNQPQHF.

The chain has TRBV14 and TRBJ2-5, with 9 bases aligning to TRBD1. This CDR3 has 14 amino acids. Trimming took 5 bases from V and 11 from J; bases not matched to a gene: 12. Germline assignment: CDR1 SGHDN and CDR2 FVKESK. The DNA of the CDR3 is TGTGCCAGCAGCAACCCCTCCCGGGACAGGGAGCAGTACTTC. Protein: CASSNPSRDREQYF.

CDR3 residues: CSVATLTEGEQYF. CDR3 nucleotides: TGCAGCGTTGCGACATTAACCGAGGGAGAGCAGTACTTC. This chain uses TRBV29-1 with TRBJ2-7; tentative D call: TRBD2 (5 bases). This CDR3 spans 13 amino acids. Germline CDR1 SQVTM, CDR2 ANQGSEA. V lost 4 bases, J lost 7 bases, and 17 bases lay in between.

This clonotype was observed a few times. The chain has TRBV9 and TRBJ2-3, with a possible D match to TRBD1 (5 bases). The CDR3 has 15 amino acids. Trimming pared 0 bases from V and 2 bases from J, leaving 10 bases between. Germline V CDR1 and CDR2: SGDLS, YYNGEE. CDR3 in DNA: TGTGCCAGCAGCGTAGTGGGGCGGCCCACAGATACGCAGTATTTT. It translates to CASSVVGRPTDTQYF.

This clonotype was seen at least ten times. The chain employs TRBV5-5 and TRBJ2-3; D call uncertain. This CDR3 region has 12 residues. V was cut by 7 bases and J by 0 bases, with 6 bases left in between. In germline, CDR1 is SGHKS, CDR2 YYEKEE (reference sequence). The CDR3 nucleotides read TGTGCCAGCTTCGGGAGCACAGATACGCAGTATTTT. Encoded protein: CASFGSTDTQYF.

The rearrangement uses TRBV28 and TRBJ2-7; D is possibly TRBD2 (5 bases). This CDR3 has 16 residues. The germline CDR1 and CDR2 sequences are MDHEN and SYDVKM. Between the trimmed V and J ends, which lost 6 bases and 2 bases, there was a span of 20 bases. CDR3 residues: CASSPRSALAPYEQYF. The CDR3 coding sequence is TGTGCCAGCAGCCCCCGATCCGCCCTAGCTCCCTACGAGCAGTACTTC. The full variable domain, with the rest looked up from reference TRBV28 and TRBJ2-7, is DVKVTQSSRYLVKRTGEKVFLECVQDMDHENMFWYRQDPGLGLRLIYFSYDVKMKEKGDIPEGYSVSREKKERFSLILESASTNQTSMYLCASSPRSALAPYEQYFGPGTRLTVT.

This clonotype has just a few counts. V usage is TRBV13 and J usage is TRBJ2-1; 8 nucleotides align to TRBD1. With 5 bases clipped from V and 8 bases from J, the junction kept 8 bases outside the gene matches. This CDR3 has 14 residues. Per germline, CDR1 PRHDT and CDR2 FYEKMQ (reference sequence). CDR3 sequence reads: CASSLPGQGDEQFF. In DNA, the CDR3 is TGTGCCAGCAGCCTCCCCGGACAGGGTGATGAGCAGTTCTTC. The full variable domain, with the rest looked up from reference TRBV13 and TRBJ2-1, is AAGVIQSPRHLIKEKRETATLKCYPIPRHDTVYWYQQGPGQDPQFLISFYEKMQSDKGSIPDRFSAQQFSDYHSELNMSSLELGDSALYFCASSLPGQGDEQFFGPGTRLTVL.

This clonotype turned up a few times. The J gene is TRBJ2-7, the V gene TRBV7-2, with a tentative D call TRBD1 (5 bases). This CDR3 spans 12 amino acids. V was clipped by 8 bases and J by 5 bases, with 13 bases between them. The germline CDR1 and CDR2 sequences are SGHTA and FQGNSA. The chain's CDR3 is CASSRVPNEQYF. The CDR3 nucleotides read TGTGCCAGCTCCAGGGTGCCGAACGAGCAGTACTTC.